A single sample gave rise to the 30 T cell receptor beta chains below, sequenced in a study of Graves' ophthalmopathy and Graves' hyperthyroidism. RNA served as the template for amplifying TCR beta CDR3 regions. An initial RT-PCR round employing HTBI primers preceded a second-round multiplex PCR. TCRdb used MiXCR to reprocess the multiplex PCR reads, holding one entry per CDR3 protein. The sample lists 150,000 to 200,000 distinct CDR3 sequences; just under 40% were seen once. The sequenced material came from peripheral blood. The receptors stem from a man aged 30 to 39 with Graves' ophthalmopathy.

The genes are TRBV12-3 or TRBV12-4 and TRBJ2-7; D unclear. Trimming cost V 5 bases and J 5 bases, with 7 bases left between them. This CDR3 is built from 11 residues. The DNA for the CDR3 is TGTGCCAGCAGTCCTTATAACGAGCAGTACTTC. Protein product: CASSPYNEQYF.

Ten or more counts support this clonotype. The chain recombines TRBV7-9 with TRBJ2-7; D could derive from TRBD1 or TRBD2 (6 bases each). The CDR3 runs 15 residues. The V end lost 5 bases, the J end lost 3 bases, and 17 bases lay between the germline ends. Germline loops: CDR1 SEHNR, CDR2 FQNEAQ (reference sequence). The CDR3 loop reads CASSLRGESNYEQYF. The CDR3 DNA sequence: TGTGCCAGCAGCCTAAGGGGGGAGTCCAACTACGAGCAGTACTTC.

This clonotype appeared many times. The gene calls are TRBV12-3 or TRBV12-4 and TRBJ2-7, with 9 bases matching TRBD1. This CDR3 region has 18 residues. With V trimmed by 1 base and J by 5 bases, 15 bases remained unmatched. CDR3 sequence (DNA): TGTGCCAGCAGTTTAGTCGGTTGGGGTAGGGACAGGGTGGACGAGCAGTACTTC. Translation: CASSLVGWGRDRVDEQYF.

There are many counts of this clonotype. This chain connects TRBV19 to TRBJ2-4, with TRBD2 matching over 9 bases. V lost 3 bases, J lost 0 bases, and 6 bases stayed unmatched. This CDR3 region has 17 residues. Germline CDR1 reads LNHDA; CDR2 reads SQIVND (reference sequence). CDR3 sequence reads: CASSMTSGVLAKNIQYF. The CDR3 DNA sequence: TGTGCCAGTAGTATGACTAGCGGAGTACTAGCCAAAAACATTCAGTACTTC.

In this sample, this clonotype turned up a few times. This rearrangement joins TRBV30 to TRBJ2-7; 9 bases match TRBD1. Germline CDR1 GTSNPN, CDR2 SVGIG (reference sequence). The V segment lost 4 bases and the J segment 3 bases; nucleotides outside the gene matches: 7. CDR3 length: 14 residues. CDR3 sequence (DNA): TGTGCCTGGAAACTAGGGACAGGGATCTACGAGCAGTACTTC. Its protein is CAWKLGTGIYEQYF.

This clonotype was seen only once. V usage is TRBV2 and J usage is TRBJ1-6, with unresolved D. CDR3 size: 14 residues. Germline CDR1 SNHLY, CDR2 FYNNEI. The V end lost 6 bases, the J end lost 5 bases, and 11 bases lay between the germline ends. CDR3 loop: CASRDGIHNSPLHF. CDR3 coding DNA: TGTGCCAGCAGGGACGGTATACATAATTCACCCCTCCACTTT.

This clonotype came up many times. The chain carries TRBV6-2 or TRBV6-3 and TRBJ2-7; TRBD2 matches at 11 bases. V gave up 0 bases and J gave up 5 bases; unmatched junction bases: 6. The CDR3 has 16 residues. Germline V gives CDR1 MNHEY, CDR2 SVGEGT. CDR3: CASSYSDGSGRDEQYF. The CDR3 DNA follows: TGTGCCAGCAGTTACTCGGACGGTAGCGGGAGGGACGAGCAGTACTTC.

The table lists this clonotype with many counts. The chain links TRBV6-5 to TRBJ1-2; D is perhaps TRBD1 (6 bases). CDR1 and CDR2 (germline): MNHEY, SVGAGI. Trimming left V 7 bases short and J 8 bases short, with 17 bases between. This CDR3 is built from 13 residues. CDR3 region: CASTPGTSVGYTF. CDR3 coding DNA: TGTGCCAGCACCCCCGGGACAAGCGTAGGCTACACCTTC.

This clonotype showed up many times. This sequence joins TRBV28 and TRBJ2-7, with 9 bases that match TRBD1. The germline V gene encodes CDR1 MDHEN and CDR2 SYDVKM. Germline trimming cut 4 bases from V and 4 bases from J; bases unmatched to any gene: 8. The CDR3 has 15 residues. The CDR3 DNA follows: TGTGCCAGCAGTTATCCCGGGACAGGGATGTACGAGCAGTACTTC. Its translation: CASSYPGTGMYEQYF.

This clonotype was observed many times. The chain carries TRBV20-1 and TRBJ2-7; D uncertain. The CDR3 runs 13 residues. The germline V gene encodes CDR1 DFQATT and CDR2 SNEGSKA (reference sequence). V shed 0 bases and J shed 3 bases, with 9 bases lying between them. CDR3 DNA sequence: TGCAGTGCTAGAGATGAGCACGACTACGAGCAGTACTTC. Translated, it gives CSARDEHDYEQYF.

The gene calls are TRBV12-3 or TRBV12-4 and TRBJ1-5, with a weak D call TRBD1 (6 bases). V shed 5 bases and J shed 7 bases, with 9 bases lying between them. The CDR3 sequence is 12 residues long. The CDR3: CASSEDSQPQHF. The CDR3 DNA follows: TGTGCCAGCAGTGAGGACAGCCAGCCCCAGCATTTT.

The chain joins TRBV6-1 to TRBJ1-1; perhaps TRBD1 as D (5 bases). The CDR3 totals 13 residues. V lost 5 bases to trimming and J lost 6 bases, with 13 bases between them. Germline V gives CDR1 MNHNS, CDR2 SASEGT. CDR3 nucleotide sequence: TGTGCCAGCAGTACCAGACAGTTCGCTGAAGCTTTCTTT. This gives the protein CASSTRQFAEAFF.

This clonotype was counted ten times or more. This sequence joins TRBV6-6 and TRBJ2-3; tentatively, D is TRBD2 (6 bases). The CDR3 sequence is 15 residues long. Per the germline V gene, CDR1 is MNHNY and CDR2 is SVGAGI (reference sequence). The germline V and J ends were trimmed by 7 bases and 1 base, with 15 bases remaining between them. CDR3 loop: CASNYRGGGTDTQYF. CDR3 in DNA: TGTGCCAGCAATTATAGGGGAGGAGGCACAGATACGCAGTATTTT.

This clonotype was seen at least ten times. The chain has TRBV28 and TRBJ2-5, with 7 bases identical to TRBD1. CDR3 length: 13 amino acids. Germline V gene sequence: CDR1 MDHEN, CDR2 SYDVKM. Trimming removed 5 bases from V and 3 bases from J; junction bases left unmatched: 3. CDR3 residues: CASSLGTEETQYF. In DNA form, the CDR3 reads TGTGCCAGCAGTCTCGGGACAGAAGAGACCCAGTACTTC.

This clonotype came up many times. This chain links TRBV18 with TRBJ1-1; no clear D gene. This CDR3 is built from 13 residues. Germline CDR1 reads KGHSH; CDR2 reads LQKENI. Between the trimmed V and J ends, which lost 3 bases and 6 bases, there was a span of 11 bases. The CDR3 loop is CASSPPMRAEAFF. As DNA, the CDR3 is TGTGCCAGCTCACCTCCGATGAGGGCTGAAGCTTTCTTT.

Many counts were recorded for this clonotype. This chain links TRBV12-3 or TRBV12-4 with TRBJ2-2; 14 bases are a match to TRBD2. This CDR3 comprises 17 residues. Trimming removed 5 bases from V and 4 bases from J; junction bases left unmatched: 6. The CDR3 loop reads CASSPGLAGEATGELFF. The CDR3 coding sequence is TGTGCCAGCAGTCCGGGACTAGCGGGAGAGGCCACCGGGGAGCTGTTTTTT.

This clonotype was seen at least ten times. The chain joins TRBV6-2 or TRBV6-3 to TRBJ2-6; D not certain. V was trimmed by 0 bases and J by 0 bases, leaving 3 bases between them. The CDR3 consists of 15 residues. From germline, CDR1 is MNHEY and CDR2 SVGEGT. CDR3 residues: CASSYSHSGANVLTF. In DNA form, the CDR3 reads TGTGCCAGCAGTTACTCCCACTCTGGGGCCAACGTCCTGACTTTC.

The rearrangement links TRBV12-3 or TRBV12-4 to TRBJ1-5; D unresolved. The CDR3 has 15 residues. V dropped 5 bases and J dropped 0 bases, with 11 bases sitting between them. The CDR3 spells CASSPVADSNQPQHF. CDR3 DNA sequence: TGTGCCAGCAGTCCGGTCGCCGATAGCAATCAGCCCCAGCATTTT.

This clonotype was counted many times. CDR3 sequence: CATQTGEANEQYF. The CDR3 DNA follows: TGTGCCACACAGACAGGGGAGGCTAACGAGCAGTACTTC. The chain joins TRBV6-5 to TRBJ2-7, with 8 bases identical to TRBD1. After removal of 10 bases from V and 5 bases from J, the junction contained 10 bases not matched to a gene. This CDR3 is built from 13 residues. Germline CDR1 and CDR2: MNHEY and SVGAGI.

In its sample, this clonotype was seen many times. The chain combines TRBV5-1 with TRBJ2-7; D is unresolved. This CDR3 spans 13 amino acids. Germline CDR1 and CDR2: SGHRS and YFSETQ. The ends were cut back, 4 bases at V and 4 bases at J, with 12 bases in the middle. The CDR3 DNA is TGCGCCAGCAGCCGCCTTGGGGATTACGAGCAGTACTTC. Encoded protein: CASSRLGDYEQYF.

This clonotype has a count of ten or more. The chain links TRBV6-5 to TRBJ1-5; D not resolved. Trimming shortened V by 2 bases and J by 4 bases, and 12 bases separated the two germline ends. The germline V gene encodes CDR1 MNHEY and CDR2 SVGAGI. CDR3 size: 15 residues. CDR3 residues: CASSYLRHGNQPQHF. In DNA form, the CDR3 reads TGTGCCAGCAGTTACCTCCGGCACGGGAATCAGCCCCAGCATTTT.

This clonotype was counted at least ten times. The chain has TRBV11-3 and TRBJ2-2; 16 bases match TRBD2. CDR3 length: 20 residues. V gave up 1 base and J gave up 4 bases; unmatched junction bases: 9. From germline, CDR1 is SGHNT and CDR2 YENEEA. The CDR3 spells CASSLGPGLAGGPSTGELFF. The CDR3 coding sequence is TGTGCCAGCAGCTTAGGCCCGGGACTAGCGGGAGGGCCTAGCACCGGGGAGCTGTTTTTT.

The chain couples TRBV7-2 to TRBJ2-7; 8 nucleotides align to TRBD1. CDR3 length equals 14 residues. Germline values: CDR1 SGHTA, CDR2 FQGNSA. J gave up 4 bases and V 1 base, and 3 bases lay outside the gene matches. CDR3 loop: CASSLVTGEYEQYF. The CDR3 region has the DNA TGTGCCAGCAGCTTAGTGACAGGGGAGTACGAGCAGTACTTC.

This clonotype was counted at least ten times. V usage is TRBV11-2 and J usage is TRBJ1-2, with a tentative D call TRBD1 (6 bases). CDR3 length equals 16 residues. V lost 6 bases to trimming and J lost 8 bases, with 25 bases between them. CDR1 and CDR2 (germline): SGHAT, FQNNGV. The DNA for the CDR3 is TGTGCCAGCAGTCTAACACCTGGGGGCGCCGGTAAGGGCTACACCTTC. This gives the protein CASSLTPGGAGKGYTF.

This clonotype was found many times. The V call is TRBV6-5, the J call TRBJ1-3; D perhaps matches TRBD1 (6 bases). The germline V gene encodes CDR1 MNHEY and CDR2 SVGAGI. Trimming cost V 0 bases and J 1 base, with 10 bases left between them. The CDR3 totals 16 residues. Here the CDR3 DNA reads TGTGCCAGCAGTTACTCACAGGGATCTTCTGGAAACACCATATATTTT. Protein: CASSYSQGSSGNTIYF.

This clonotype was seen many times. This chain joins TRBV3-1 and TRBJ1-5; D uncertain. Trimming shortened V by 1 base and J by 0 bases, and 7 bases separated the two germline ends. CDR3 length: 15 residues. Looked up from germline, CDR1 is LGHDT and CDR2 is YNNKEL (reference sequence). CDR3 loop: CASSQGQYSNQPQHF. CDR3 sequence (DNA): TGTGCCAGCAGCCAAGGCCAGTATAGCAATCAGCCCCAGCATTTT.

This clonotype was seen at least ten times. The chain links TRBV7-2 to TRBJ1-1, with a possible D match to TRBD1 (6 bases). CDR3 length: 15 amino acids. Trimming stripped 0 bases from V and 6 bases from J, with 14 bases between. Germline values: CDR1 SGHTA, CDR2 FQGNSA. CDR3 bases: TGTGCCAGCAGCTTAGCGTTTACAGGGAGGGCTGAAGCTTTCTTT. As protein: CASSLAFTGRAEAFF.

The rearrangement links TRBV28 to TRBJ2-7, with 7 nucleotides matching TRBD2. CDR1 is MDHEN and CDR2 is SYDVKM in the germline V gene. Trimming removed 6 bases from V and 0 bases from J; junction bases left unmatched: 8. CDR3 length: 15 amino acids. The CDR3 nucleotides are TGTGCCAGCAGCCCTACTAGCGTGAGCTCCTACGAGCAGTACTTC. This gives the protein CASSPTSVSSYEQYF.

This sequence joins TRBV7-2 and TRBJ2-4; no reliable D call. V dropped 2 bases and J dropped 0 bases, with 5 bases sitting between them. Germline loops: CDR1 SGHTA, CDR2 FQGNSA. CDR3 length: 14 residues. Written as DNA, the CDR3 is TGTGCCAGCAGCTTAACCTTAGCCAAAAACATTCAGTACTTC. Encoded protein: CASSLTLAKNIQYF. The whole variable domain, filled in from reference TRBV7-2 and TRBJ2-4, reads GAGVSQSPSNKVTEKGKDVELRCDPISGHTALYWYRQSLGQGLEFLIYFQGNSAPDKSGLPSDRFSAERTGGSVSTLTIQRTQQEDSAVYLCASSLTLAKNIQYFGAGTRLSVL.

This clonotype was seen repeatedly, ten times or more. This sequence joins TRBV12-3 or TRBV12-4 and TRBJ2-4; 10 bases line up with TRBD2. The CDR3 is made up of 13 amino acids. Unmatched junction bases numbered 1, after V lost 5 bases and J lost 6 bases. Here the CDR3 reads CASSTSGINIQYF. CDR3 sequence (DNA): TGTGCCAGCAGTACTAGCGGGATAAACATTCAGTACTTC.